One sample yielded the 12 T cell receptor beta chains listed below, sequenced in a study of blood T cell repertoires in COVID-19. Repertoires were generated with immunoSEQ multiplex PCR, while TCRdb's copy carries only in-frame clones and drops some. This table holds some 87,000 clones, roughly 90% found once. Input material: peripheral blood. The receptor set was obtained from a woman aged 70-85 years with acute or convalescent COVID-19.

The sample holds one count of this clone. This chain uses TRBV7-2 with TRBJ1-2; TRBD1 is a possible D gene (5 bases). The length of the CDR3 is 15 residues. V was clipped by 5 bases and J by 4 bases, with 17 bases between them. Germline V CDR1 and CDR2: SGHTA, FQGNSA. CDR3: CASSPEGGAPYGYTF. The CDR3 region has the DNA TGTGCCAGCAGCCCGGAGGGAGGGGCCCCCTATGGCTACACCTTC.

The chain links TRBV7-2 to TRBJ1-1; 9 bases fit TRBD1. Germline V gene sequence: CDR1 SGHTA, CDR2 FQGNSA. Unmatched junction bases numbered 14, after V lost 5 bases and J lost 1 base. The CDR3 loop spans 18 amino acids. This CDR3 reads CASSATGGARWSNTEAFF. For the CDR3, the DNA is TGTGCCAGCAGCGCTACAGGGGGCGCAAGGTGGTCGAACACTGAAGCTTTCTTT.

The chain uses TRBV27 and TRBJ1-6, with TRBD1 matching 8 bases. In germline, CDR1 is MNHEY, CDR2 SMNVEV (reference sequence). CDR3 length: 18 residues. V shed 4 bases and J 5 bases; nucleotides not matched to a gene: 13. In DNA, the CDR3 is TGTGCCAGCAGTTCAGGACAGATAGGACAGGGAAATAATTCACCCCTCCACTTT. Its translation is CASSSGQIGQGNNSPLHF.

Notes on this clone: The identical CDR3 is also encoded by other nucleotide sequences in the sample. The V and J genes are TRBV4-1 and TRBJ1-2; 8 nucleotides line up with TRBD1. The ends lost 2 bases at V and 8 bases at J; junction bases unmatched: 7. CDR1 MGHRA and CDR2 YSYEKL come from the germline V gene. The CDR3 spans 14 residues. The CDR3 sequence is CASSQPGQGRGYTF. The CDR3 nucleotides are TGCGCCAGCAGCCAACCTGGACAGGGTCGCGGCTACACCTTC.

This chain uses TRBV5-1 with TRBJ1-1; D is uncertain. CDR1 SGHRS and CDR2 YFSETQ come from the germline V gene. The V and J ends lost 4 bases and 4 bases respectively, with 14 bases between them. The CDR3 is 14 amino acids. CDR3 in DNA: TGCGCCAGCAGCATCGGGTCGGCCACCACTGAAGCTTTCTTT. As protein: CASSIGSATTEAFF.

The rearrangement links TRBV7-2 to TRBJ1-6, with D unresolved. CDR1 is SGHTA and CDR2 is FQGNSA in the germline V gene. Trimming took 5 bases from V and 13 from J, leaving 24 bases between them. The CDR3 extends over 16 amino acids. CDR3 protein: CASSLEGGNPVRPLHF. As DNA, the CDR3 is TGTGCCAGCAGCCTTGAAGGCGGGAATCCCGTTAGGCCCCTCCACTTT.

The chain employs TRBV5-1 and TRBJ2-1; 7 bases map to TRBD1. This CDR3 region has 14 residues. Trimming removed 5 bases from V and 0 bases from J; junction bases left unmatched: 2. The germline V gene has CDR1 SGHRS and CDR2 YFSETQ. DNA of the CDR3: TGCGCCAGCAGTGAGGGGGCCTCCTACAATGAGCAGTTCTTC. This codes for CASSEGASYNEQFF.

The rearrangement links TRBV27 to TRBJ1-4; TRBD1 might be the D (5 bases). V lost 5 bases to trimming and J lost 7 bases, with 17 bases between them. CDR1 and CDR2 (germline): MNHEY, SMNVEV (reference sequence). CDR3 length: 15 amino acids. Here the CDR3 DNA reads TGTGCCAGCAGTATCGCAGGGAGGAACGTTGAAAAACTGTTTTTT. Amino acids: CASSIAGRNVEKLFF.

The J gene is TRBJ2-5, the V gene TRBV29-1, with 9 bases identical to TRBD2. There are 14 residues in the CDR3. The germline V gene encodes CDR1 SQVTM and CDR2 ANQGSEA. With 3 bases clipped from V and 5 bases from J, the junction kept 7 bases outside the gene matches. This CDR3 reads CSVDGGGAAETQYF. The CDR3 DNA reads TGCAGCGTTGATGGCGGGGGGGCCGCTGAGACCCAGTACTTC.

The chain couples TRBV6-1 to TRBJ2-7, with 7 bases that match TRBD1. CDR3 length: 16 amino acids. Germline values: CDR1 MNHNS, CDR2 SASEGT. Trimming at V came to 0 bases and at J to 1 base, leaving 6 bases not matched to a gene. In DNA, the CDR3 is TGTGCCAGCAGTGAAGCGGATAGGGGGCTATCCTACGAGCAGTACGTC. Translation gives CASSEADRGLSYEQYV.

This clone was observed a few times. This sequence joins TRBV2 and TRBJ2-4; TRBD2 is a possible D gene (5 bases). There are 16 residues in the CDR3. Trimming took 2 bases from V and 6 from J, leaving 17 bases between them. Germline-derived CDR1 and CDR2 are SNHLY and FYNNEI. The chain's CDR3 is CASSESSAGLRNIQYF. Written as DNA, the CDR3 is TGTGCCAGCAGTGAATCGTCGGCAGGACTTCGAAACATTCAGTACTTC.

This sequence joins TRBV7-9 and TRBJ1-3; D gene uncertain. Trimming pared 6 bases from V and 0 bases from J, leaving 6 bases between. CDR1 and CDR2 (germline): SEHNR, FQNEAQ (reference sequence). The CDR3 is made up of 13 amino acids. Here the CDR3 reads CASSPVSGNTIYF. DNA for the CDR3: TGTGCCAGCAGTCCAGTCTCTGGAAACACCATATATTTT. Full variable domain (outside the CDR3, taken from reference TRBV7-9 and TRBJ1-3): DTGVSQNPRHKITKRGQNVTFRCDPISEHNRLYWYRQTLGQGPEFLTYFQNEAQLEKSRLLSDRFSAERPKGSFSTLEIQRTEQGDSAMYLCASSPVSGNTIYFGEGSWLTVV.